The clone carrying this T cell receptor beta chain was observed once. Its antigen is still unknown. This entry belongs to a study of shared clonotypes between healthy human individuals. Overall study findings and caveats: Shared clonotypes: about 5.3% naive CD4, about 4% naive CD8, roughly 2.4% memory CD4, approximately 0.41% memory CD8.

Repertoires were generated with immunoSEQ multiplex PCR, while TCRdb's copy carries only in-frame clones and drops some. The data show 2,500,000 or so clones, less than 95% seen once. Trimming stripped 5 bases from V and 6 bases from J, with 17 bases between. Germline-derived CDR1 and CDR2 are MNHEY and SMNVEV (reference sequence). CDR3 length equals 14 residues. This chain uses TRBV27 with TRBJ2-7, with TRBD1 as a possible D gene (5 bases). The origin of this receptor is a man aged 18 to 35 in good health. Some clones in this sample may be carry-over from other donors' samples. Material: naive CD4+ T cells from PBMCs. The subset was: CD45RA+ positively selected. CDR3 nucleotide sequence: TGTGCCAGCAGTCGAATTCAGGGTTCCGGCGAGCAGTACTTC. This sequence encodes CASSRIQGSGEQYF.